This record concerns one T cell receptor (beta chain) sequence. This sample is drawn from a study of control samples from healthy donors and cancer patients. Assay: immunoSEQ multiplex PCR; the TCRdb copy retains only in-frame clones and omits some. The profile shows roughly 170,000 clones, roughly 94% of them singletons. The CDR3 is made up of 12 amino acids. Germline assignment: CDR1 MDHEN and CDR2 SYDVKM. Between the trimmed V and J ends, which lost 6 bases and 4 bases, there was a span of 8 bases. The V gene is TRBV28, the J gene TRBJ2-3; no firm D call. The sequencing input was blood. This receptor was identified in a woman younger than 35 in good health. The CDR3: CASSPRADTQYF. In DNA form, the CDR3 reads TGTGCCAGCAGCCCCCGTGCAGATACGCAGTATTTT.